The 21 T cell receptor beta chains listed next were all sequenced from one sample in a study of CD8+ T cells in alopecia areata. RNA, once extracted, was reverse transcribed into cDNA for use as the sequencing template. This table comes from immunoSEQ multiplex PCR, and its TCRdb copy is limited to in-frame clones, with some not included. This table has roughly 120,000 clones, roughly 68% appearing once. The sequencing sample was made of CD4+ T cells sorted from blood. Source of these receptors: a human donor in good health.

This chain uses TRBV5-1 with TRBJ1-2; D is undetermined. V was cut by 1 base and J by 2 bases, with 6 bases left in between. This CDR3 contains 13 residues. From germline, CDR1 is SGHRS and CDR2 YFSETQ. The DNA of the CDR3 is TGCGCCAGCAGCTTGACAGAAAACTATGGCTACACCTTC. Translating gives CASSLTENYGYTF.

This rearrangement joins TRBV5-6 to TRBJ2-5, with D possibly TRBD2 on 5 matching bases. The CDR3 runs 14 residues. Per germline, CDR1 SGHDT and CDR2 YYEEEE. V was clipped by 4 bases and J by 5 bases, with 15 bases between them. The CDR3 region is CASSPMWETETQYF. CDR3 bases: TGTGCCAGCAGCCCGATGTGGGAGACGGAGACCCAGTACTTC.

CDR3 residues: CASSPTLLDTGELFF. CDR3 sequence (DNA): TGTGCCAGCTCACCGACGCTATTGGACACCGGGGAGCTGTTTTTT. J is TRBJ2-2 and V is TRBV18, with D uncertain. The germline V gene has CDR1 KGHSH and CDR2 LQKENI. V lost 3 bases, J lost 3 bases, and 11 bases lay in between. This CDR3 contains 15 residues.

The chain combines TRBV19 with TRBJ1-2; D is unresolved. Germline-derived CDR1 and CDR2 are LNHDA and SQIVND (reference sequence). This CDR3 is 12 amino acids long. Trimming pared 10 bases from V and 4 bases from J, leaving 13 bases between. The CDR3 coding sequence is TGTGCCACCGCGGAGCTTGGCTATGGCTACACCTTC. Amino acids: CATAELGYGYTF.

The rearrangement joins TRBV5-1 to TRBJ2-2, with TRBD1 as a possible D gene (6 bases). Germline-derived CDR1 and CDR2 are SGHRS and YFSETQ. There are 15 residues in the CDR3. With 7 bases removed from V and 2 bases from J, the gap between germline ends came to 15 bases. DNA for the CDR3: TGCGCCAGCCAGAGTGGACAGTTTAACACCGGGGAGCTGTTTTTT. The encoded protein is CASQSGQFNTGELFF.

CDR3 sequence: CASSLTISTDTQYF. The CDR3, as DNA: TGCGCCAGCAGCTTGACCATTAGCACAGATACGCAGTATTTT. The chain recombines TRBV5-1 with TRBJ2-3; D uncertain. Germline values: CDR1 SGHRS, CDR2 YFSETQ. The CDR3 extends over 14 amino acids. The V gene lost 1 base and the J gene lost 0 bases, with 6 bases spanning the gap. The full variable domain, rest sourced from reference TRBV5-1 and TRBJ2-3, is KAGVTQTPRYLIKTRGQQVTLSCSPISGHRSVSWYQQTPGQGLQFLFEYFSETQRNKGNFPGRFSGRQFSNSRSEMNVSTLELGDSALYLCASSLTISTDTQYFGPGTRLTVL.

V and J are TRBV2 and TRBJ1-4; no definite D call. V lost 5 bases to trimming and J lost 4 bases, with 11 bases between them. Germline assignment: CDR1 SNHLY and CDR2 FYNNEI. This CDR3 contains 14 residues. The CDR3 spells CASSLQLGNEKLFF. Here the CDR3 DNA reads TGTGCCAGCAGTCTTCAGTTGGGTAATGAAAAACTGTTTTTT.

This sequence joins TRBV11-2 and TRBJ1-2; D is unclear. CDR3 length: 14 amino acids. Germline V lookup: CDR1 SGHAT, CDR2 FQNNGV. Trimming left V 1 base short and J 1 base short, with 7 bases between. The CDR3 reads CASSLAQNNYGYTF. CDR3 DNA: TGTGCCAGCAGCTTAGCCCAGAATAACTATGGCTACACCTTC.

The V and J genes are TRBV6-5 and TRBJ1-1; D call uncertain. The CDR3 has 11 residues. Germline V gene sequence: CDR1 MNHEY, CDR2 SVGAGI. Trimming left V 7 bases short and J 3 bases short, with 6 bases between. The CDR3 DNA follows: TGTGCCAGCATAACGGACACTGAAGCTTTCTTT. It translates to CASITDTEAFF.

The V call is TRBV5-1, the J call TRBJ2-3, with 16 bases aligning to TRBD2. Losses at the gene ends were 4 bases for V and 4 bases for J; bases not matched to a gene: 6. The germline CDR1 and CDR2 sequences are SGHRS and YFSETQ. The length of the CDR3 is 17 residues. The CDR3 is CASSLRGTSGGADTQYF. CDR3 coding DNA: TGCGCCAGCAGCCTCCGCGGGACTAGCGGGGGGGCAGATACGCAGTATTTT. The entire variable domain, with the rest obtained from reference TRBV5-1 and TRBJ2-3, is as follows: KAGVTQTPRYLIKTRGQQVTLSCSPISGHRSVSWYQQTPGQGLQFLFEYFSETQRNKGNFPGRFSGRQFSNSRSEMNVSTLELGDSALYLCASSLRGTSGGADTQYFGPGTRLTVL.

The chain links TRBV7-7 to TRBJ2-3; D is undetermined. Trimming removed 2 bases at V and 1 base at J, with 4 bases between. CDR1 is SSHAT and CDR2 is FNYEAQ in the germline V gene (reference sequence). CDR3 size: 13 residues. As DNA, the CDR3 is TGTGCCAGCAGCTTACAGGGCACAGATACGCAGTATTTT. This encodes CASSLQGTDTQYF.

The chain couples TRBV18 to TRBJ1-4; 7 bases are shared with TRBD1. The CDR3 has 13 residues. CDR1 is KGHSH and CDR2 is LQKENI in the germline V gene. V was clipped by 3 bases and J by 5 bases; unmatched bases: 0. CDR3 nucleotide sequence: TGTGCCAGCTCACCGGGACAGAATGAAAAACTGTTTTTT. This codes for CASSPGQNEKLFF.

The CDR3 is CSVRQYTDTQYF. CDR3 bases: TGCAGCGTCAGACAGTACACAGATACGCAGTATTTT. The chain couples TRBV29-1 to TRBJ2-3, with a tentative D call TRBD1 (5 bases). V lost 6 bases and J 2 bases, leaving 9 bases between the germline ends. This CDR3 is 12 amino acids long. Germline V gene data show CDR1 as SQVTM and CDR2 as ANQGSEA.

The chain uses TRBV6-5 and TRBJ2-6; D gene uncertain. The ends were cut back, 0 bases at V and 0 bases at J, with 6 bases in the middle. The CDR3 runs to 16 residues. CDR1 is MNHEY and CDR2 is SVGAGI in the germline V gene. CDR3 nucleotide sequence: TGTGCCAGCAGTTACTCTCTTAGCTCTGGGGCCAACGTCCTGACTTTC. Translated: CASSYSLSSGANVLTF.

This chain connects TRBV5-1 to TRBJ2-3; D may be TRBD2 (5 bases). In germline, CDR1 is SGHRS, CDR2 YFSETQ. The CDR3 consists of 16 residues. V dropped 4 bases and J dropped 1 base, with 16 bases sitting between them. The CDR3 DNA is TGCGCCAGCAGCGCAGGCCGAGGACTCGGCACAGATACGCAGTATTTT. This translates into CASSAGRGLGTDTQYF.

V is TRBV5-1 and J is TRBJ2-5, with TRBD2 matching over 9 bases. The trim removed 5 bases at V and 3 bases at J, leaving 5 bases unmatched. The CDR3 is 14 amino acids. CDR1 and CDR2 from the germline V gene are SGHRS and YFSETQ. This chain's CDR3 is CASSPGTSKETQYF. CDR3 DNA: TGCGCCAGCAGTCCCGGGACTAGCAAAGAGACCCAGTACTTC.

The V gene is TRBV30, the J gene TRBJ2-6; a weak D match, TRBD1 (6 bases). Germline V CDR1 and CDR2: GTSNPN, SVGIG (reference sequence). V was trimmed by 3 bases and J by 0 bases, leaving 15 bases between them. This CDR3 is built from 17 residues. The CDR3 region is CAWRADSSRSGANVLTF. CDR3 sequence (DNA): TGTGCCTGGAGGGCGGACAGCTCCCGCTCTGGGGCCAACGTCCTGACTTTC.

The rearrangement links TRBV6-5 to TRBJ1-2, with 8 bases lining up with TRBD1. The CDR3 totals 14 residues. J gave up 6 bases and V 4 bases, and 7 bases lay outside the gene matches. Per germline, CDR1 MNHEY and CDR2 SVGAGI. CDR3 sequence: CASSWRDRRDGYTF. The CDR3 DNA sequence: TGTGCCAGCAGTTGGCGGGACAGGCGGGATGGCTACACCTTC.

The J gene is TRBJ1-1, the V gene TRBV7-9; D gene ambiguous. Trimming pared 3 bases from V and 3 bases from J, leaving 11 bases between. CDR3 length: 14 amino acids. Germline V gene sequence: CDR1 SEHNR, CDR2 FQNEAQ (reference sequence). This CDR3 reads CASSLEGRDTEAFF. CDR3 bases: TGTGCCAGCAGCTTGGAGGGTAGGGACACTGAAGCTTTCTTT.

The rearrangement links TRBV7-2 to TRBJ1-2; D is perhaps TRBD1 (5 bases). V shed 1 base and J shed 4 bases, with 13 bases lying between them. The CDR3 consists of 15 residues. Germline V lookup: CDR1 SGHTA, CDR2 FQGNSA. In DNA, the CDR3 is TGTGCCAGCAGCTTAGGCGGGGGTATCGGCTATGGCTACACCTTC. As protein: CASSLGGGIGYGYTF. The full variable domain, rest sourced from reference TRBV7-2 and TRBJ1-2, is GAGVSQSPSNKVTEKGKDVELRCDPISGHTALYWYRQSLGQGLEFLIYFQGNSAPDKSGLPSDRFSAERTGGSVSTLTIQRTQQEDSAVYLCASSLGGGIGYGYTFGSGTRLTVV.

This clone was seen only a few times. This chain links TRBV5-1 with TRBJ1-1; D is possibly TRBD1 (5 bases). Deletions cut 4 bases from V and 3 bases from J, with 16 bases between. CDR3 length: 15 amino acids. Germline loops: CDR1 SGHRS, CDR2 YFSETQ. Here the CDR3 reads CASSLNQQVHTEAFF. The CDR3 DNA reads as TGCGCCAGCAGCCTAAATCAACAGGTTCACACTGAAGCTTTCTTT.